What follows describes a single T cell receptor beta chain. The sample belongs to a study of blood T cell repertoires in COVID-19. Looking at the study overall: Whether acute or convalescent, the COVID-19 samples came from the United States, Italy and Spain. PBMCs, B-cell-depleted T cells, or T cells provided the cDNA or gDNA that made up the material.

In the source study's methods: For nucleated cells, counts were estimated from reference gene primer amplification. Here immunoSEQ multiplex PCR was the method, and the copy in TCRdb shows in-frame clones only, minus some. For V, J and clone size, that table is used; D and trimming come from the DNA. Here the sample spans 200,000 to 250,000 clones, about four fifths being singletons. This CDR3 is 15 amino acids long. Trimming removed 0 bases at V and 4 bases at J, with 10 bases between. The germline CDR1 and CDR2 sequences are SGDLS and YYNGEE. This receptor was identified in a man at least 80 years old with acute or convalescent COVID-19. The chain joins TRBV9 to TRBJ2-2; a weak D match, TRBD1 (5 bases). The sample consisted of peripheral blood. The CDR3 DNA reads as TGTGCCAGCAGCGTAGAGGCAGGGTTCACCGGGGAGCTGTTTTTT. Protein: CASSVEAGFTGELFF.